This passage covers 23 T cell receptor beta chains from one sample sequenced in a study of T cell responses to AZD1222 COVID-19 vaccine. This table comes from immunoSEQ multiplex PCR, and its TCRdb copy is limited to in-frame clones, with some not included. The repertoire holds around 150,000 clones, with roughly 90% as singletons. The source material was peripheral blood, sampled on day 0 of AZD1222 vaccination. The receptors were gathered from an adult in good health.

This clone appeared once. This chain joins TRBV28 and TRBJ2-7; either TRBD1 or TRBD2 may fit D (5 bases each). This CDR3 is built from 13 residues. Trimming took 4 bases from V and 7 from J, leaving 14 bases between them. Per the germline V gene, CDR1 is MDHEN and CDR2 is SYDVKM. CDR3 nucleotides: TGTGCCAGCAGTTCGGGACCCCCTCGGGAGCAGTACTTC. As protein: CASSSGPPREQYF.

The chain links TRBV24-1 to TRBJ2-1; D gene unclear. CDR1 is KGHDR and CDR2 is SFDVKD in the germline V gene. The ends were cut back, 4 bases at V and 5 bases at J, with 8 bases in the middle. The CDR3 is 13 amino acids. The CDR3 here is CATSEKSHNEQFF. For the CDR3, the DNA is TGTGCCACCAGTGAAAAGTCCCACAATGAGCAGTTCTTC.

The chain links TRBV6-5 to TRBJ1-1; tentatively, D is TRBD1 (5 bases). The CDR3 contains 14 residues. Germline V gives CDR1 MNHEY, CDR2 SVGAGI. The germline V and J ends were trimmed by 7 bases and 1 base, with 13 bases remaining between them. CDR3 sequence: CASKMGLWNTEAFF. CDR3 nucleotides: TGTGCCAGCAAAATGGGACTCTGGAACACTGAAGCTTTCTTT.

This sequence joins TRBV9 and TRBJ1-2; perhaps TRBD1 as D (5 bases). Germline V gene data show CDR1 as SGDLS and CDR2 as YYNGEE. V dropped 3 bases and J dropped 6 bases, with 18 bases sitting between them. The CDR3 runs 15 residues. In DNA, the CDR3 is TGTGCCAGCAGCGAACGACAGACGGGGACGGATGGCTACACCTTC. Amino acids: CASSERQTGTDGYTF. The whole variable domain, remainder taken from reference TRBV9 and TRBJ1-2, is DSGVTQTPKHLITATGQRVTLRCSPRSGDLSVYWYQQSLDQGLQFLIQYYNGEERAKGNILERFSAQQFPDLHSELNLSSLELGDSALYFCASSERQTGTDGYTFGSGTRLTVV.

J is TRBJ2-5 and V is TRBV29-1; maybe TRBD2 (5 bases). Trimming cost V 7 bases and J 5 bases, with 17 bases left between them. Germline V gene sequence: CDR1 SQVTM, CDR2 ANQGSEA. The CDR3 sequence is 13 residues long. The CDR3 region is CSAPGLFHETQYF. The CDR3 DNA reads TGCAGCGCCCCCGGACTTTTCCACGAGACCCAGTACTTC.

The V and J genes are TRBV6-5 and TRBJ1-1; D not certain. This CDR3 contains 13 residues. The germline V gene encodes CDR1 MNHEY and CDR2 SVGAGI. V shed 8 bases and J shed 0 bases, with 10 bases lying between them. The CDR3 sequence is CASGGRMNTEAFF. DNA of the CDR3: TGTGCCAGCGGCGGACGTATGAACACTGAAGCTTTCTTT.

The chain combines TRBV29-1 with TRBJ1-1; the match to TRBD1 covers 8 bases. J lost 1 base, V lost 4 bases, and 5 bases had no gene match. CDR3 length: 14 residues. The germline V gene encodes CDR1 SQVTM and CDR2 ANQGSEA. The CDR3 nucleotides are TGCAGCGTTGCCGTCGGGACAGGGAACACTGAAGCTTTCTTT. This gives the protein CSVAVGTGNTEAFF.

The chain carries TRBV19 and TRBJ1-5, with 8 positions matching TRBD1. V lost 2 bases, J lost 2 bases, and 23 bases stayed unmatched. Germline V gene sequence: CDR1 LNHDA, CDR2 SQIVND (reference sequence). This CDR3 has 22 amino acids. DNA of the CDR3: TGTGCCAGTAGTATACCACGTCCCGGGACAGGATTGGGGTATCTTGGCAATCAGCCCCAGCATTTT. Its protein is CASSIPRPGTGLGYLGNQPQHF. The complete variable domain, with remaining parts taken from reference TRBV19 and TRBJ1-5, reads DGGITQSPKYLFRKEGQNVTLSCEQNLNHDAMYWYRQDPGQGLRLIYYSQIVNDFQKGDIAEGYSVSREKKESFPLTVTSAQKNPTAFYLCASSIPRPGTGLGYLGNQPQHFGDGTRLSIL.

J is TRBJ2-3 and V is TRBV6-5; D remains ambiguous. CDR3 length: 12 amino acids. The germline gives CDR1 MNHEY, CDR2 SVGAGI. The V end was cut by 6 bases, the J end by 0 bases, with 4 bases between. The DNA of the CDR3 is TGTGCCAGCAGCCGGAGCACAGATACGCAGTATTTT. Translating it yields CASSRSTDTQYF.

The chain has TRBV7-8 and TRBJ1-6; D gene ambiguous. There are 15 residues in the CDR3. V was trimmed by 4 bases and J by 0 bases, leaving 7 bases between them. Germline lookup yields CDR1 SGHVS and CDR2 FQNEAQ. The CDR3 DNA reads TGTGCCAGCAGCTCTCCCAGCTCCTATAATTCACCCCTCCACTTT. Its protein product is CASSSPSSYNSPLHF.

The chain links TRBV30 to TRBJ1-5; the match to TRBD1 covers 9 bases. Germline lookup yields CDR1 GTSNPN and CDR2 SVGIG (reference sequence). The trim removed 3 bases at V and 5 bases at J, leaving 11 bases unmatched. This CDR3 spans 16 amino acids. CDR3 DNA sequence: TGTGCCTGGAGCCGGGACAGGGACCTGGTGGATCAGCCCCAGCATTTT. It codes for CAWSRDRDLVDQPQHF.

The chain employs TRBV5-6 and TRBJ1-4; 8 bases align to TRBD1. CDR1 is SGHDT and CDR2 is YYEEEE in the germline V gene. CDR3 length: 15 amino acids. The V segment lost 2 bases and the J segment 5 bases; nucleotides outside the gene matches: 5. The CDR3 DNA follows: TGTGCCAGCAGCTTCCGGACAGGGAGAAATGAAAAACTGTTTTTT. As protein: CASSFRTGRNEKLFF.

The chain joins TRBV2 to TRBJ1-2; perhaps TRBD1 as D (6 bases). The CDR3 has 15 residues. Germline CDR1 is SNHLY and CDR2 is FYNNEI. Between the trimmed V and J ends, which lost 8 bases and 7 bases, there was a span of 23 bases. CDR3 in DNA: TGTGCCAGCCCCCGCCGAGGGGGGGGAACGGCTGGCTACACCTTC. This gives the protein CASPRRGGGTAGYTF.

CDR3 sequence reads: CAKQIVQGLNSNQPQHF. CDR3 coding DNA: TGTGCCAAACAAATCGTACAGGGTCTAAATAGCAATCAGCCCCAGCATTTT. The chain joins TRBV5-4 to TRBJ1-5; D is perhaps TRBD1 (6 bases). In germline, CDR1 is SGHNT, CDR2 YYREEE (reference sequence). The CDR3 totals 17 residues. V was cut by 9 bases and J by 0 bases, with 22 bases left in between.

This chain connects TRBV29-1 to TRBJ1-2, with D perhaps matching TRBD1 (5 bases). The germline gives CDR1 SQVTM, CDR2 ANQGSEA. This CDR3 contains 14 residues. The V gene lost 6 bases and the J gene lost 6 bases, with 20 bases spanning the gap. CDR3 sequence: CSVPRGGKENGYTF. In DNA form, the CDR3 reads TGCAGCGTCCCACGGGGCGGGAAGGAGAATGGCTACACCTTC. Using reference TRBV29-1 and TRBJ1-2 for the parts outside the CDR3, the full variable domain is SAVISQKPSRDICQRGTSLTIQCQVDSQVTMMFWYRQQPGQSLTLIATANQGSEATYESGFVIDKFPISRPNLTFSTLTVSNMSPEDSSIYLCSVPRGGKENGYTFGSGTRLTVV.

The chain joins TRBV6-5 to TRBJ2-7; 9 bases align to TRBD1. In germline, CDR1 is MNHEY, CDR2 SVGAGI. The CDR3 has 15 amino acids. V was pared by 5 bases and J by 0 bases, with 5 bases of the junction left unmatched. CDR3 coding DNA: TGTGCCAGCAGTCAGACAGGGGGGAGCTCCTACGAGCAGTACTTC. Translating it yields CASSQTGGSSYEQYF.

The CDR3: CAISPGQWDGNEKLFF. The CDR3 nucleotides read TGTGCCATCAGCCCGGGACAGTGGGACGGAAATGAAAAACTGTTTTTT. This chain connects TRBV10-3 to TRBJ1-4; TRBD1 matches at 7 bases. Trimming removed 6 bases from V and 5 bases from J; junction bases left unmatched: 12. Germline V gives CDR1 ENHRY, CDR2 SYGVKD. This CDR3 has 16 amino acids.

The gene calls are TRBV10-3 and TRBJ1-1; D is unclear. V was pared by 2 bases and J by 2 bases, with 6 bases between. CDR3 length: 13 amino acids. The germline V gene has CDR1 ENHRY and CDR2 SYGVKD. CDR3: CAISEGQNTEAFF. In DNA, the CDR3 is TGTGCCATCAGTGAGGGCCAAAACACTGAAGCTTTCTTT.

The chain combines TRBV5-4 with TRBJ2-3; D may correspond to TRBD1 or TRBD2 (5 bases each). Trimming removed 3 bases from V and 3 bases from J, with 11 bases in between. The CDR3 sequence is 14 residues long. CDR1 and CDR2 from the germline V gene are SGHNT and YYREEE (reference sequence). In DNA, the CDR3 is TGTGCCAGCAGCTCTCCGGGGACGACAGATACGCAGTATTTT. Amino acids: CASSSPGTTDTQYF. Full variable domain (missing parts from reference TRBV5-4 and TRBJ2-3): ETGVTQSPTHLIKTRGQQVTLRCSSQSGHNTVSWYQQALGQGPQFIFQYYREEENGRGNFPPRFSGLQFPNYSSELNVNALELDDSALYLCASSSPGTTDTQYFGPGTRLTVL.

The CDR3 is CASRPPGGQVSTEAFF. CDR3 nucleotide sequence: TGTGCCAGCCGTCCCCCTGGGGGCCAAGTGAGCACTGAAGCTTTCTTT. The chain is built from TRBV27 and TRBJ1-1, with a tentative D call TRBD1 (6 bases). From germline, CDR1 is MNHEY and CDR2 SMNVEV (reference sequence). CDR3 size: 16 residues. Trimming removed 8 bases from V and 4 bases from J, with 23 bases in between.

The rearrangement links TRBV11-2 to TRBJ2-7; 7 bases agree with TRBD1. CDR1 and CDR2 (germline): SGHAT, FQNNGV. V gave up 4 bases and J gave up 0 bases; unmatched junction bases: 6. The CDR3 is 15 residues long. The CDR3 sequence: CASSSMGQSSYEQYF. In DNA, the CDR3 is TGTGCCAGCAGCTCAATGGGACAGAGCTCCTACGAGCAGTACTTC. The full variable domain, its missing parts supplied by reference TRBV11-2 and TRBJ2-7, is EAGVAQSPRYKIIEKRQSVAFWCNPISGHATLYWYQQILGQGPKLLIQFQNNGVVDDSQLPKDRFSAERLKGVDSTLKIQPAKLEDSAVYLCASSSMGQSSYEQYFGPGTRLTVT.

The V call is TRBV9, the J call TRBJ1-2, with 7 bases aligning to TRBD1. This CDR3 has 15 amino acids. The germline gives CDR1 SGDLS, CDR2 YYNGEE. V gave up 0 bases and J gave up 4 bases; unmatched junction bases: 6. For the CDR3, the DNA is TGTGCCAGCAGCGTAGACAGGGGCAAGGGCTATGGCTACACCTTC. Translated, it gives CASSVDRGKGYGYTF.

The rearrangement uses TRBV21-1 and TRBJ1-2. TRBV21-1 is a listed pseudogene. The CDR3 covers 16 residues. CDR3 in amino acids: CASSKGGGTARIGYTF. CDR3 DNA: TGTGCCAGCAGCAAAGGGGGCGGGACCGCGAGGATTGGCTACACCTTC.